This T cell receptor (beta chain) came from a study of CD8 T cells in ankylosing spondylitis. Study results and limitations: The study looked at matched synovial fluid samples from ankylosing spondylitis patients. Disease-linked clones were reported to be significantly enriched there. Ankylosing spondylitis blood seemed to carry a telltale TCR beta motif made of seven or eight highly homologous variants. Earlier work had already found some motif variants in reactive arthritis synovial fluid and blood.

For TCR beta, libraries came from quantitative 5'-RACE with molecular barcodes. TCRdb re-analysed the 5' RACE reads in MiXCR, keeping a single row per CDR3 protein. The sample has 670,000 or so distinct CDR3 sequences, around 17% seen once. CDR3 length: 14 amino acids. V was shortened by 8 bases and J by 5 bases, with 19 bases between the two germline ends. Worth noting for this clonotype: Its antigen is still unknown.

The V and J genes are TRBV12-3 or TRBV12-4 and TRBJ2-7, with a possible D match to TRBD2 (6 bases). The receptor was isolated from a male donor with ankylosing spondylitis. The sequencing sample was made of blood, either unsorted or a sorted T cell fraction (not recorded which). The CDR3 is CASGGPGGPHEQYF. The CDR3 region has the DNA TGTGCCAGCGGAGGGCCAGGTGGGCCCCACGAGCAGTACTTC.